The 5 T cell receptor beta chains below all came from one sample that was sequenced in a study of T-cell reconstitution after alpha-beta-depleted transplantation in children. Preparation of the TCRbeta library involved a method that used unique molecular identifiers. Via MiXCR, TCRdb re-called the PCR reads, giving one row per CDR3 protein. The repertoire includes about 110,000 distinct CDR3 sequences, 5.5% to 7% of them detected once, and 20% to 25% sits in the top ten. The sequences come from PBMCs, mostly from graft donor cells, collected 360 days after TCRalphabeta/CD19-depleted stem cell transplant. Receptors were obtained from a male patient between 2 and 10 years old who had a stem cell transplant for acute lymphoblastic leukemia, so the T cells may come from the graft donor.

In its sample, this clonotype was seen a few times. The chain links TRBV5-4 to TRBJ1-1; perhaps TRBD1 as D (5 bases). The germline V gene encodes CDR1 SGHNT and CDR2 YYREEE (reference sequence). The CDR3 has 19 amino acids. Trimming stripped 3 bases from V and 3 bases from J, with 27 bases between. CDR3 amino acids: CASSSVPKITRVRHTEAFF. The CDR3, as DNA: TGTGCCAGCAGCTCGGTTCCCAAGATCACCAGGGTTAGGCACACTGAAGCTTTCTTT.

This clonotype was seen at least ten times. This chain links TRBV6-2 or TRBV6-3 with TRBJ2-7; tentative D call: TRBD2 (5 bases). Germline CDR1 is MNHEY and CDR2 is SVGEGT. The CDR3 loop spans 15 amino acids. The V end was cut by 5 bases, the J end by 3 bases, with 17 bases between. The CDR3, as DNA: TGTGCCAGCAGTAATGACCCACCGAGGGTCTACGAGCAGTACTTC. It specifies CASSNDPPRVYEQYF.

In its sample, this clonotype was seen a few times. CDR3 sequence: CASSLGDGFMNTEAFF. The CDR3, as DNA: TGTGCCAGCAGTTTGGGGGACGGATTCATGAACACTGAAGCTTTCTTT. The J gene is TRBJ1-1, the V gene TRBV28; TRBD1 is a possible D gene (5 bases). V gave up 3 bases and J gave up 0 bases, with 14 bases separating them. The CDR3 is made up of 16 amino acids. The V gene's germline CDR1 is MDHEN and CDR2 SYDVKM.

This clonotype was picked up many times. The gene calls are TRBV7-9 and TRBJ1-5, with 9 bases lining up with TRBD1. V lost 0 bases, J lost 4 bases, and 4 bases stayed unmatched. The CDR3 is 16 amino acids. Germline-derived CDR1 and CDR2 are SEHNR and FQNEAQ (reference sequence). CDR3 sequence: CASSLARTGANQPQHF. DNA of the CDR3: TGTGCCAGCAGCTTAGCCCGGACAGGGGCTAATCAGCCCCAGCATTTT.

This clonotype was found a few times. J is TRBJ2-3 and V is TRBV12-3 or TRBV12-4; 7 bases align to TRBD2. V was pared by 6 bases and J by 2 bases, with 8 bases of the junction left unmatched. This CDR3 region has 15 residues. The CDR3 DNA reads TGTGCCAGCAGCCTATATAGCGGGTTCACAGATACGCAGTATTTT. Translating gives CASSLYSGFTDTQYF.